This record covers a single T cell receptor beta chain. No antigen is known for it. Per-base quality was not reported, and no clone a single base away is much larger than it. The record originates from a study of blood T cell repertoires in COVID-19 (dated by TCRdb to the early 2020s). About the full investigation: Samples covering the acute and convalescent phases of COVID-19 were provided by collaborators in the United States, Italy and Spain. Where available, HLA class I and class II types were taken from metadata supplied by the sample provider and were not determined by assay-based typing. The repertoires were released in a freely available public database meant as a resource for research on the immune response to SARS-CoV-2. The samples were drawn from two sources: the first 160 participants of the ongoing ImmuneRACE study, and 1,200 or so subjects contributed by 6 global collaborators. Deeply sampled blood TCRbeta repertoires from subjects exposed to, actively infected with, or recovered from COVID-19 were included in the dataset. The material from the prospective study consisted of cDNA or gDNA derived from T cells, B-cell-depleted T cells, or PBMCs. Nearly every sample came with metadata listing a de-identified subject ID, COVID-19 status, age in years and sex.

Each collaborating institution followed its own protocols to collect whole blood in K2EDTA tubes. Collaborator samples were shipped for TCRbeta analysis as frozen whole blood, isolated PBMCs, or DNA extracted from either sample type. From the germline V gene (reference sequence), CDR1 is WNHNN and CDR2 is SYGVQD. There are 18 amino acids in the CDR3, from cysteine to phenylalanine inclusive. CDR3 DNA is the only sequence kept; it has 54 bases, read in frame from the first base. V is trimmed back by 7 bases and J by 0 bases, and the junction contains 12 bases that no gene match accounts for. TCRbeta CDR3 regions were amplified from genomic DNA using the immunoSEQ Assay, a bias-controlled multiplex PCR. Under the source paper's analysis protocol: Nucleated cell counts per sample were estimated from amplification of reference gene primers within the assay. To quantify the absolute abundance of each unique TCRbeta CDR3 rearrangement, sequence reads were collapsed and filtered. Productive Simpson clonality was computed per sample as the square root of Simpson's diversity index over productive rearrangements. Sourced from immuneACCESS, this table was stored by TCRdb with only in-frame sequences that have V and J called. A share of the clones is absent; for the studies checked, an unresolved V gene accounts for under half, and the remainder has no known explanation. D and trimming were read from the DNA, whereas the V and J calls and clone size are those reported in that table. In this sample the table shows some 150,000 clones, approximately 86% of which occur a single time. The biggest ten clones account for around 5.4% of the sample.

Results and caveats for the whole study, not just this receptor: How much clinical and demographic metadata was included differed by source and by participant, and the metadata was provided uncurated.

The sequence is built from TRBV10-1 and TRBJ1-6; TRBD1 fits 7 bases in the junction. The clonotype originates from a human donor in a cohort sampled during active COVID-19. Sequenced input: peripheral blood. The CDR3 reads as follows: CASTRQGVCSSYNSPLHF. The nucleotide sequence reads TGCGCCAGCACCCGCCAGGGGGTTTGTAGCTCCTATAATTCACCCCTCCACTTT.